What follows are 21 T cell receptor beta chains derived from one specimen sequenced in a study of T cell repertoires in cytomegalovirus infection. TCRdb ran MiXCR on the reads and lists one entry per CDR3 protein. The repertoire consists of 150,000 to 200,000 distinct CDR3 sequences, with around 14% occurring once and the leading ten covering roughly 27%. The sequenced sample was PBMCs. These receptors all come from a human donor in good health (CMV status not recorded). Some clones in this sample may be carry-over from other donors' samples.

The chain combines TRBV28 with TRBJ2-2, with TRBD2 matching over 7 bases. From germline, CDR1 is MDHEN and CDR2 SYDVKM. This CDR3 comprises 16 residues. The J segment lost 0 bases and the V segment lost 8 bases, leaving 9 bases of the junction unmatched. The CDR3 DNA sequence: TGTGCCAGCCTAACTTCGCGGGAGTCGAACACCGGGGAGCTGTTTTTT. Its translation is CASLTSRESNTGELFF.

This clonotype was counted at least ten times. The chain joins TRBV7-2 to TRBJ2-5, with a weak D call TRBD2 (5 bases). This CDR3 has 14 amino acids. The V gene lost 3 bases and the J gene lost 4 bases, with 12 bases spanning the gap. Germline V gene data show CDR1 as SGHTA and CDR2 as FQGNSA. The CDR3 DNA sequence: TGTGCCAGCAGCTTCATAGGAGGCGCAGAGACCCAGTACTTC. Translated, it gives CASSFIGGAETQYF.

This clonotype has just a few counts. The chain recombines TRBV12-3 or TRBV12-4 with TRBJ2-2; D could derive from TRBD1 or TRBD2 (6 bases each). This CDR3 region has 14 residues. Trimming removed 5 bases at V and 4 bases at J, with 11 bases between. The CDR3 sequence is CASSQGGGTGELFF. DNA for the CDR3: TGTGCCAGCAGTCAAGGGGGAGGCACCGGGGAGCTGTTTTTT.

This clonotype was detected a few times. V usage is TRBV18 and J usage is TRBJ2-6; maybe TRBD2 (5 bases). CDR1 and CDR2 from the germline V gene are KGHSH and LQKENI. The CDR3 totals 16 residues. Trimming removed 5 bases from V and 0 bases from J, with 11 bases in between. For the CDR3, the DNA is TGTGCCAGCTCATCCCGGGATTTCTCTGGGGCCAACGTCCTGACTTTC. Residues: CASSSRDFSGANVLTF.

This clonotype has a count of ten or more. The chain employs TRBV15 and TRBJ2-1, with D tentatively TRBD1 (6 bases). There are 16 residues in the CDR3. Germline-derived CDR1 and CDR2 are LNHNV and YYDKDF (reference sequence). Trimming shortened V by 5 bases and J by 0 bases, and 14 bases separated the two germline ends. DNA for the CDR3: TGTGCCACCAGCCGAACCCGGGACAACTCCTACAATGAGCAGTTCTTC. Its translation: CATSRTRDNSYNEQFF. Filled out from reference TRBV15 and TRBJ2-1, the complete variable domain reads DAMVIQNPRYQVTQFGKPVTLSCSQTLNHNVMYWYQQKSSQAPKLLFHYYDKDFNNEADTPDNFQSRRPNTSFCFLDIRSPGLGDTAMYLCATSRTRDNSYNEQFFGPGTRLTVL.

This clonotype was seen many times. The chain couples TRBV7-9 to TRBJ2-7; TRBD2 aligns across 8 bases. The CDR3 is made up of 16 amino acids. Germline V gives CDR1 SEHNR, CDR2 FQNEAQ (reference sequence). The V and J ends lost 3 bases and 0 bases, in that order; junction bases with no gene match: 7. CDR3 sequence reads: CASSLGQRESSYEQYF. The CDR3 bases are TGTGCCAGCAGCTTGGGCCAGCGGGAGTCCTCCTACGAGCAGTACTTC.

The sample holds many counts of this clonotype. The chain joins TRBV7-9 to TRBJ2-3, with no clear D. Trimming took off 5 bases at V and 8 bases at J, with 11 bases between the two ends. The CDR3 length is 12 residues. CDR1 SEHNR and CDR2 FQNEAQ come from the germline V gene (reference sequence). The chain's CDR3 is CASSRPSRTQYF. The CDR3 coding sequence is TGTGCCAGCAGCCGACCCAGCCGTACGCAGTATTTT. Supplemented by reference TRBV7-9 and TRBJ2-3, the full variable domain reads DTGVSQNPRHKITKRGQNVTFRCDPISEHNRLYWYRQTLGQGPEFLTYFQNEAQLEKSRLLSDRFSAERPKGSFSTLEIQRTEQGDSAMYLCASSRPSRTQYFGPGTRLTVL.

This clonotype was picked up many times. This chain's CDR3 is CASSGDSLPNTEAFF. The CDR3 DNA is TGTGCCAGCAGTGGAGACAGCCTACCAAACACTGAAGCTTTCTTT. This chain joins TRBV6-2 or TRBV6-3 and TRBJ1-1, with D tentatively TRBD1 (5 bases). Germline CDR1 reads MNHEY; CDR2 reads SVGEGT. This CDR3 has 15 residues. Trimming left V 5 bases short and J 2 bases short, with 15 bases between.

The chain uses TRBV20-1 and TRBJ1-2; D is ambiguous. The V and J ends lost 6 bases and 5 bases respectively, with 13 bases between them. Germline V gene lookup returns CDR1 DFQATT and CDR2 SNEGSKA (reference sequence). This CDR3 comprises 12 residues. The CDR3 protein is CSAARETYGYTF. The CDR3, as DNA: TGCAGTGCAGCCCGGGAGACTTATGGCTACACCTTC.

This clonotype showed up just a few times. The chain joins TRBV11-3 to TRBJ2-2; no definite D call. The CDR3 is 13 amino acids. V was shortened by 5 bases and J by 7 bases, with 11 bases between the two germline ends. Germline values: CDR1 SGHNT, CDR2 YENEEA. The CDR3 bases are TGTGCCAGCAGCGAGAAGGCAATCGGGGAGCTGTTTTTT. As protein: CASSEKAIGELFF.

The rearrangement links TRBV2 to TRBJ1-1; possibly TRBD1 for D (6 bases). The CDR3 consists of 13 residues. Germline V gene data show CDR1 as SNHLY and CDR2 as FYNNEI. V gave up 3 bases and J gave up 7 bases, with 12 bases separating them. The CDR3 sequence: CASSETGRVEAFF. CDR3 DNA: TGTGCCAGCAGTGAGACAGGTCGCGTTGAAGCTTTCTTT.

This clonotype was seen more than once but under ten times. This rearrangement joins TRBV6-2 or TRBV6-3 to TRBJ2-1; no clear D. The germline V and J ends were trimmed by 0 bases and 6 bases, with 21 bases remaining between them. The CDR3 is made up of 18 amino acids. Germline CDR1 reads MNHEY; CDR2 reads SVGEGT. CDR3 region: CASSYSMEGVLASNEQFF. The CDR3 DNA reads TGTGCCAGCAGTTACTCCATGGAAGGTGTGCTGGCGTCCAATGAGCAGTTCTTC.

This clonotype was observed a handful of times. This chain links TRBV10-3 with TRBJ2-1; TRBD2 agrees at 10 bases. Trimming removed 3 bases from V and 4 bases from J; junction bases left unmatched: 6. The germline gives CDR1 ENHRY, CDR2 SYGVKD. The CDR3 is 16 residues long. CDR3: CAISETGTSDYNEQFF. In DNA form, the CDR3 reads TGTGCCATCAGTGAAACCGGGACTAGCGATTACAATGAGCAGTTCTTC.

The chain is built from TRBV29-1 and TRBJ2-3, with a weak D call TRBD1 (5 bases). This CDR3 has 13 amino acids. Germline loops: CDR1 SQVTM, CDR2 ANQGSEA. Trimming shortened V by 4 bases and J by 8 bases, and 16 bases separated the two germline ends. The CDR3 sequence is CSVVQAVRGTQYF. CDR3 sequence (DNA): TGCAGCGTTGTACAGGCGGTTCGAGGTACGCAGTATTTT.

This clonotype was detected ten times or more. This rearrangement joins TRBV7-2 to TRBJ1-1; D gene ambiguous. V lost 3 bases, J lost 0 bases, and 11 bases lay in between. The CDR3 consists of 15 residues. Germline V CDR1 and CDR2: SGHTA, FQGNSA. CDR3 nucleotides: TGTGCCAGCAGCTTTAAAAGCCGGATGAACACTGAAGCTTTCTTT. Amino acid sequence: CASSFKSRMNTEAFF.

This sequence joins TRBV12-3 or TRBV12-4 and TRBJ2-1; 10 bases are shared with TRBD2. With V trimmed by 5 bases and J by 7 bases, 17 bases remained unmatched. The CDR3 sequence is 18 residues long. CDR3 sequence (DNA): TGTGCCAGCAGTCGAGGACTAGCGGCGCAATACTTCTCGAATGAGCAGTTCTTC. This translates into CASSRGLAAQYFSNEQFF.

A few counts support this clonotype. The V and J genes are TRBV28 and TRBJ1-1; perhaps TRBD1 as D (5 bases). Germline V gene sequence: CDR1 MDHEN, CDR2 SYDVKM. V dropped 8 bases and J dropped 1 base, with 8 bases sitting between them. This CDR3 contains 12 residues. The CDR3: CASRDANTEAFF. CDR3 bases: TGTGCCAGCCGGGACGCGAACACTGAAGCTTTCTTT.

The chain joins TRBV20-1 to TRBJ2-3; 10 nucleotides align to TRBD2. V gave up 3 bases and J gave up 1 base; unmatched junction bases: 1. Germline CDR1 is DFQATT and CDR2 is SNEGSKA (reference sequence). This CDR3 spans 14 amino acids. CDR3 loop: CSARTSGRTDTQYF. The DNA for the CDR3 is TGCAGTGCTAGGACTAGCGGGCGCACAGATACGCAGTATTTT.

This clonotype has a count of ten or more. CDR3 nucleotide sequence: TGTGCCAGCAGCCACTGGACAGGGGAGACCCAGTACTTC. It codes for CASSHWTGETQYF. The V call is TRBV14, the J call TRBJ2-5; TRBD1 aligns across 8 bases. The CDR3 sequence is 13 residues long. V lost 3 bases, J lost 5 bases, and 2 bases stayed unmatched. CDR1 and CDR2 from the germline V gene are SGHDN and FVKESK.

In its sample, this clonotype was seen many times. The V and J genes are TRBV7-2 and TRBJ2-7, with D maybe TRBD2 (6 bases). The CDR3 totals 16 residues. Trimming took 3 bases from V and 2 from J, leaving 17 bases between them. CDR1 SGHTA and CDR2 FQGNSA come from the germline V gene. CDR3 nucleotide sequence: TGTGCCAGCAGCTTCCCCACGAGACTAGTACCCTACGAGCAGTACTTC. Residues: CASSFPTRLVPYEQYF.

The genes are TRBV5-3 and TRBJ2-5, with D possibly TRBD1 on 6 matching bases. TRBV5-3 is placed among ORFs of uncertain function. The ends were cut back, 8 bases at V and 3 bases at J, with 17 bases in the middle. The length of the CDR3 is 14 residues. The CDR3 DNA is TGTGCCAGCAGCAGGGCTGACAGGAAAGAGACCCAGTACTTC. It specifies CASSRADRKETQYF.